This is a list of T cell receptor beta chains from one sample in a study of blood T cell repertoires in COVID-19. Generated by immunoSEQ multiplex PCR, the TCRdb table keeps only in-frame clones and is missing some. The table includes over 25,000 clones, around 91% detected once. Sequencing used peripheral blood. The origin of the receptors is a woman aged 60-70 years with active COVID-19. Both conserved end residues are part of each CDR3. The order of the fields is V gene, clone size, J gene, D gene, CDR3 protein, CDR3 DNA. D genes are given only for firm matches. Size is stated for part of the rows, as once, few or many counts, or as a class when the clone is expanded.

TRBV5-1,NA,TRBJ2-7,TRBD2,CASSPMTSGRASIHEQYF,TGCGCCAGCAGCCCGATGACTAGCGGGAGGGCCAGTATCCACGAGCAGTACTTC
TRBV3-1/TRBV3-2,NA,TRBJ2-1,TRBD1,CASSQGTGGDNNEQFF,TGTGCCAGCAGCCAAGGGACAGGGGGGGACAACAATGAGCAGTTCTTC
TRBV7-3,NA,TRBJ1-5,NA,CASSLHGGNQPQHF,TGTGCCAGCAGCTTACACGGGGGAAATCAGCCCCAGCATTTT
TRBV18,NA,TRBJ2-3,TRBD2,CASSPPAGGLADTQYF,TGTGCCAGCTCACCACCCGCGGGAGGGCTGGCAGATACGCAGTATTTT
TRBV6-5,NA,TRBJ1-2,TRBD1,CASSRDRASYGYTF,TGTGCCAGCAGTAGGGACAGGGCTTCCTATGGCTACACCTTC
TRBV28,NA,TRBJ2-3,NA,CASLTGSTDTQYF,TGTGCCAGCCTGACCGGGAGCACAGATACGCAGTATTTT
TRBV14,NA,TRBJ1-1,NA,CASSLGQTGTEAFF,TGTGCCAGCAGCCTCGGACAGACGGGCACTGAAGCTTTCTTT
TRBV5-4,NA,TRBJ1-2,NA,CASSEDSYGYTF,TGTGCCAGCAGCGAGGACAGTTATGGCTACACCTTC
TRBV6-1,NA,TRBJ2-1,NA,CASSEAFRYNEQFF,TGTGCCAGCAGTGAAGCGTTCAGATACAATGAGCAGTTCTTC
TRBV15,NA,TRBJ2-2,NA,CATSREVGRPGELFF,TGTGCCACCAGCAGAGAAGTTGGGAGGCCCGGGGAGCTGTTTTTT
TRBV29-1,NA,TRBJ1-5,NA,CSVVLTTNSNQPQHF,TGCAGCGTTGTTTTGACAACCAATAGCAATCAGCCCCAGCATTTT
TRBV5-1,NA,TRBJ2-3,TRBD1,CASSPGQTDTQYF,TGCGCCAGCAGCCCGGGACAGACAGATACGCAGTATTTT
TRBV28,NA,TRBJ2-7,TRBD2,CASRTPSGASYEQYF,TGTGCCAGCAGAACCCCTAGCGGGGCCTCCTACGAGCAGTACTTC
TRBV30,NA,TRBJ1-3,NA,CAWSVGQTGNTIYF,TGTGCCTGGAGTGTGGGGCAAACTGGAAACACCATATATTTT
TRBV25-1,once,TRBJ2-5,TRBD2,CASSRTSGRADQYF,TGTGCCAGCAGTCGGACTAGCGGGAGGGCCGACCAGTACTTC
TRBV5-1,NA,TRBJ2-1,TRBD2,CASSTSGRAYEQFF,TGCGCCAGCAGCACTAGCGGGAGAGCCTATGAGCAGTTCTTC
TRBV6-5,NA,TRBJ2-2,NA,CASSYWLDTGELFF,TGTGCCAGCAGTTATTGGCTAGACACCGGGGAGCTGTTTTTT
TRBV5-5,NA,TRBJ2-3,TRBD1,CASSPDRAITDTQYF,TGTGCCAGCAGCCCTGACAGGGCCATCACAGATACGCAGTATTTT
TRBV19,once,TRBJ2-1,NA,CASSTGGGINEQFF,TGTGCCAGTAGCACAGGGGGGGGGATCAATGAGCAGTTCTTC
TRBV19,NA,TRBJ1-1,NA,CASTIPGTEAFF,TGTGCCAGTACTATCCCCGGGACAGAAGCTTTCTTT
TRBV27,once,TRBJ2-3,TRBD2,CASSLFIRGGGADTDTQYF,TGTGCCAGCAGTTTATTTATTCGCGGGGGGGGCGCAGACACAGATACGCAGTATTTT
TRBV18,NA,TRBJ2-5,TRBD1,CASSTGQEESQYF,TGTGCCAGCTCCACTGGACAGGAGGAAAGCCAGTACTTC
TRBV28,once,TRBJ2-7,NA,CASSKIYRVGSYEQYF,TGTGCCAGCAGTAAAATTTACAGGGTAGGATCCTACGAGCAGTACTTC
TRBV19,NA,TRBJ2-3,TRBD2,CASSISGTSTDTQYF,TGTGCCAGTAGTATTAGCGGGACTAGCACAGATACGCAGTATTTT
TRBV7-3,NA,TRBJ2-5,TRBD2,CASTGGLGETQYF,TGTGCCAGCACCGGGGGACTAGGGGAGACCCAGTACTTC
TRBV6-6,NA,TRBJ1-1,TRBD1,CASSYLPGQGGTEAFF,TGTGCCAGCAGTTACTTACCGGGACAGGGGGGCACTGAAGCTTTCTTT
TRBV7-2,NA,TRBJ2-2,NA,CASSFLRRAGELFF,TGTGCCAGCAGCTTTCTTCGTCGCGCCGGGGAGCTGTTTTTT